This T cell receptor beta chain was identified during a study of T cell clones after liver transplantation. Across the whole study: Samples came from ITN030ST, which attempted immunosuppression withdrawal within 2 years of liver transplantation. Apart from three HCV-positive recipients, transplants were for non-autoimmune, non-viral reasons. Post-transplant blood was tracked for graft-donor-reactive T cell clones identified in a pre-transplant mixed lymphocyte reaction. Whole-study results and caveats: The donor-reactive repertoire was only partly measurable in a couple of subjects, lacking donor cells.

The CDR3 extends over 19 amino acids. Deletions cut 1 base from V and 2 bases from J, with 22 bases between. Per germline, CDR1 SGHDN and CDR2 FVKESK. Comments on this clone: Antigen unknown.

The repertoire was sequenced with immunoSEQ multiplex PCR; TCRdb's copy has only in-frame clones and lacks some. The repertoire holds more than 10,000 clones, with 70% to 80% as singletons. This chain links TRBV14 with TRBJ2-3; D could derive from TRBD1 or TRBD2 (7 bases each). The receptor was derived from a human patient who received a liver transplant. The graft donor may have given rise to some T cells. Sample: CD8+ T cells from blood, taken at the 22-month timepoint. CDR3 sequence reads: CASSQAQGGAGVFTDTQYF. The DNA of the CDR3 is TGTGCCAGCAGCCAAGCCCAGGGGGGCGCGGGGGTTTTCACAGATACGCAGTATTTT.